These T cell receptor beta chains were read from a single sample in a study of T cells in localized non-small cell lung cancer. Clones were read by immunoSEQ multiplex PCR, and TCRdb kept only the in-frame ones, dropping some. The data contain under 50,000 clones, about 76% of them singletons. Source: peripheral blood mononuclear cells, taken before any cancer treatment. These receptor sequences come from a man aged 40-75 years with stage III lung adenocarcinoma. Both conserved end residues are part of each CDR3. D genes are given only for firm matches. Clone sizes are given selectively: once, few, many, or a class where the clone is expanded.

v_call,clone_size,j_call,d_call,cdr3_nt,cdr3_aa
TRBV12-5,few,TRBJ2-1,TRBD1,TGTGCTAGCGGACAGGTTTACAATGAGCAGTTCTTC,CASGQVYNEQFF
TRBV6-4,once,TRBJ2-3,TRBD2,TGTGCCAGCAGTACGGGACTAAGCACAGATACGCAGTATTTT,CASSTGLSTDTQYF
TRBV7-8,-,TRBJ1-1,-,TGTGCCAGCAGCTTCAGGAATGAAGCTTTCTTT,CASSFRNEAFF
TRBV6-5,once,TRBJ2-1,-,TGTGCCAGCAGTACCGACAGCCCCTTGGTCAATGAGCAGTTCTTC,CASSTDSPLVNEQFF
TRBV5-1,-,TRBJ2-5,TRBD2,TGCGCCAGCAGCTTGGCGGGACTAGCGGGATTCCAAGAGACCCAGTACTTC,CASSLAGLAGFQETQYF
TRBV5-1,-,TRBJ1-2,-,TGCGCCAGCAGCTCGGACCACTATGGCTACACCTTC,CASSSDHYGYTF
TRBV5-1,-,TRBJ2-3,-,TGCGCCAGCAGCTTGACCCCAGATACGCAGTATTTT,CASSLTPDTQYF
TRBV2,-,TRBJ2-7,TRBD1,TGTGCCAGCAGCTTCAGGGGGCCTAACGAGCAGTACTTC,CASSFRGPNEQYF
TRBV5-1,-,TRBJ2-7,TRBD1,TGCGCCAGCAGCTTGACCGGGACAGGCAACGAGCAGTACTTC,CASSLTGTGNEQYF
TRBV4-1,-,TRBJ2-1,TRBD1,TGCGCCAGCAGCCGGACAGGGAGCTACAATGAGCAGTTCTTC,CASSRTGSYNEQFF
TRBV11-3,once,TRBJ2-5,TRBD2,TGTGCCAGCAGCCTAAGAGCGGGGGGGCCTCAAGAGACCCAGTACTTC,CASSLRAGGPQETQYF
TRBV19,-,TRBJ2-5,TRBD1,TGTGCCAGTAGTCGGACAGGGGGCGCGCAGACCCAGTACTTC,CASSRTGGAQTQYF
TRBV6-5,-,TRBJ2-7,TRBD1,TGTGCCAGCAGTTCCGGACAGGCTATCTACGAGCAGTACTTC,CASSSGQAIYEQYF
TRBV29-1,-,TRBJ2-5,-,TGCAGCGCAAGACTCGGTAGCGGAAGGGTAGAGACCCAGTACTTC,CSARLGSGRVETQYF
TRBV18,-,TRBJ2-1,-,TGTGCCAGCTCACCCCGGATGGGTTTTGCGGGGAAGAGCAATGAGCAGTTCTTC,CASSPRMGFAGKSNEQFF
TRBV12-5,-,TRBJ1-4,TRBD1,TGTGCTAGTGGTTCCGGACAGGGTGCAACTAATGAAAAACTGTTTTTT,CASGSGQGATNEKLFF
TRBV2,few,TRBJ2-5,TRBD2,TGTGCCAGCAGCCCCGGGATAGCGGGGGGGCCGGAGACCCAGTACTTC,CASSPGIAGGPETQYF
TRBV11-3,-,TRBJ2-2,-,TGTGCCAGCAGCTTAAGAGGGATCAGCGGGGAGCTGTTTTTT,CASSLRGISGELFF
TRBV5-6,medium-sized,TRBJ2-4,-,TGTGCCAGCAGCTTGTGGGGCGAAAACATTCAGTACTTC,CASSLWGENIQYF
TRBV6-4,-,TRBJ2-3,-,TGTGCCAGCAGTGGTCAGCTCACAGATACGCAGTATTTT,CASSGQLTDTQYF
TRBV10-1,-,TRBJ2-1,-,TGCGCCAGCAGTCGGAGCGTATTAGGCTACAATGAGCAGTTCTTC,CASSRSVLGYNEQFF
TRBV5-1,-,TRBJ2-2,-,TGCGCCAGCCGTCCCACCAACACCGGGGAGCTGTTTTTT,CASRPTNTGELFF
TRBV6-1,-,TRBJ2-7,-,TGTGCCAGCAGTGATTTACCCAGGGGTACTAGGAGCTCCTACGAGCAGTACTTC,CASSDLPRGTRSSYEQYF
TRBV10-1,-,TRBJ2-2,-,TGCGCCAGCAGTGAAGGCGGGGAGCTGTTTTTT,CASSEGGELFF
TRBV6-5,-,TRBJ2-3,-,TGTGCCAGCAGTTACTCGAGGCGGGATACGCAGTATTTT,CASSYSRRDTQYF
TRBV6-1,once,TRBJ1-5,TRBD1,TGTGCCAGCAGAAGACAGGGGCATAGCAATCAGCCCCAGCATTTT,CASRRQGHSNQPQHF
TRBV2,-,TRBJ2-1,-,TGTGCCAGCAGTGAAGGATCGACCTACAATGAGCAGTTCTTC,CASSEGSTYNEQFF
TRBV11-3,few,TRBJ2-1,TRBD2,TGTGCCAGCAGCTTGGCGGGGGGCTCCTACAATGAGCAGTTCTTC,CASSLAGGSYNEQFF
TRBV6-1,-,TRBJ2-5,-,TGTGCCAGCCTCACGGATAAAGAGACCCAGTACTTC,CASLTDKETQYF
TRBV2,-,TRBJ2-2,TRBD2,TGTGCCAGCAGTTTTGCGGGGGGCCGCGGCACCGGGGAGCTGTTTTTT,CASSFAGGRGTGELFF
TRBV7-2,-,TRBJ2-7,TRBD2,TGTGCCAGCAGCCTTTCTAGCGGGTTTGCCTACGAGCAGTACTTC,CASSLSSGFAYEQYF
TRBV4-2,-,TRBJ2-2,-,TGTGCCAGCAGCCCTCTCTCCACCGGGGAGCTGTTTTTT,CASSPLSTGELFF
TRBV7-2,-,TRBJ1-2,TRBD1,TGTGCCAGCAGTTTCGGACAGGGGAGTTATGGCTACACCTTC,CASSFGQGSYGYTF
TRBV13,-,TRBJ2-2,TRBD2,TGTGCCAGCAGCTCATTGACTAGCGAGAACACCGGGGAGCTGTTTTTT,CASSSLTSENTGELFF
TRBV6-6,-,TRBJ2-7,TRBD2,TGTGCCAGCAGTCTCCGGGGGGTATACGAGCAGTACTTC,CASSLRGVYEQYF
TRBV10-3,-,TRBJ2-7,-,TGTGCCATCAGTGGTCGTGGGGCTACCGAGCAGTACTTC,CAISGRGATEQYF
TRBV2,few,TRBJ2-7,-,TGTGCCAGCAGTGACAGGGGCCGGGAGCAGTACTTC,CASSDRGREQYF
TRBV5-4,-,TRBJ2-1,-,TGTGCCAGCAGCTTGATGGGACTTTACAATGAGCAGTTCTTC,CASSLMGLYNEQFF
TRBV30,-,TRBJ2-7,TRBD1,TGTGCCTGTAAAACCGGGACAGGGGGTTCTTACGAGCAGTACTTC,CACKTGTGGSYEQYF
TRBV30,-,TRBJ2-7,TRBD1,TGTGCCTGGAGTTGGACAGGGAGCTTCGAGCAGTACTTC,CAWSWTGSFEQYF
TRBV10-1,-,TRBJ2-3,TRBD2,TGCGCCAGCAGTGAAGGGCTAGCGGGCACAGATACGCAGTATTTT,CASSEGLAGTDTQYF
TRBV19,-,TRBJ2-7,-,TGTGCCAGTAGTATTAATCTGCGGGGCAACGAGCAGTACTTC,CASSINLRGNEQYF